The 7 T cell receptor beta chains listed next were all sequenced from one sample in a study of blood T cell repertoires in COVID-19. Profiled with immunoSEQ multiplex PCR; TCRdb holds only in-frame clones, not every one. Here the sample spans some 300,000 clones, 90% being singletons. Sequenced input: PBMCs or T cells enriched from blood (not recorded which). The source of these receptors is a woman aged 18-30 years with acute COVID-19.

This clone has a single count. The V call is TRBV7-2, the J call TRBJ2-7, with 9 bases fitting TRBD2. Germline loops: CDR1 SGHTA, CDR2 FQGNSA. The CDR3 loop spans 14 amino acids. V shed 1 base, J shed 3 bases, and the junction held 1 base outside the gene matches. CDR3 nucleotide sequence: TGTGCCAGCAGCTTAGGACTAGCGGTCTACGAGCAGTACTTC. This translates into CASSLGLAVYEQYF.

The V gene is TRBV19, the J gene TRBJ2-1; D is undetermined. The CDR3 is 15 residues long. The V and J ends lost 5 bases and 3 bases respectively, with 14 bases between them. The germline V gene encodes CDR1 LNHDA and CDR2 SQIVND (reference sequence). This CDR3 is CASSPTNDIYNEQFF. The CDR3 DNA is TGTGCCAGTAGTCCTACCAATGACATCTACAATGAGCAGTTCTTC.

V and J are TRBV6-1 and TRBJ1-2; TRBD1 is a possible D gene (6 bases). CDR3 length: 19 amino acids. Trimming stripped 5 bases from V and 6 bases from J, with 31 bases between. Germline CDR1 is MNHNS and CDR2 is SASEGT. DNA of the CDR3: TGTGCCAGCAGTAAAGTCGACAGGCGATCTAACCATTTCTCTAATGGCTACACCTTC. Its translation: CASSKVDRRSNHFSNGYTF.

J is TRBJ2-7 and V is TRBV7-2; TRBD1 is a possible D gene (6 bases). Deletions cut 1 base from V and 1 base from J, with 11 bases between. This CDR3 region has 15 residues. Germline CDR1 reads SGHTA; CDR2 reads FQGNSA. The CDR3 DNA reads as TGTGCCAGCAGCTTAGAAGGGGGTTTATCCTACGAGCAGTACTTC. Translated: CASSLEGGLSYEQYF.

This clone appeared a single time. This chain connects TRBV19 to TRBJ1-2; tentative D call: TRBD1 (6 bases). V lost 9 bases to trimming and J lost 8 bases, with 16 bases between them. The CDR3 sequence is 12 residues long. Germline CDR1 and CDR2: LNHDA and SQIVND (reference sequence). CDR3 DNA sequence: TGTGCCAGCTCAAGGGGGGGCTTAGGCTACACCTTC. This encodes CASSRGGLGYTF.

The chain has TRBV28 and TRBJ2-1; 9 nucleotides align to TRBD2. From germline, CDR1 is MDHEN and CDR2 SYDVKM. Trimming at V came to 3 bases and at J to 8 bases, leaving 5 bases not matched to a gene. This CDR3 is 14 amino acids long. CDR3 sequence (DNA): TGTGCCAGCAGTTTGATAGCGGGAGACGATGAGCAGTTCTTC. This translates into CASSLIAGDDEQFF.

The CDR3 DNA is TGTGCCAGCAGCTTGTGGAGAGGGGCAGGGGACCCCGAGCAGTACTTC. It codes for CASSLWRGAGDPEQYF. The chain uses TRBV5-4 and TRBJ2-7; the D gene is possibly TRBD1 (6 bases). V lost 1 base and J 6 bases, leaving 20 bases between the germline ends. The germline V gene has CDR1 SGHNT and CDR2 YYREEE (reference sequence). The CDR3 loop spans 16 amino acids.